This passage covers 28 T cell receptor beta chains from one sample sequenced in a study of blood T cell repertoires in COVID-19. The method was immunoSEQ multiplex PCR; TCRdb's version includes in-frame clones alone and lacks a portion of them. This table holds some 120,000 clones, 88% found once. The sample comprised peripheral blood. These receptors all stem from a human donor in a cohort sampled during active COVID-19.

The rearrangement joins TRBV6-4 to TRBJ2-1, with D possibly being TRBD2 (6 bases). The CDR3 spans 16 residues. With 5 bases removed from V and 0 bases from J, the gap between germline ends came to 14 bases. Germline V gene data show CDR1 as MRHNA and CDR2 as SNTAGT. The CDR3 region is CASSWMGGRSYNEQFF. The CDR3 DNA reads as TGTGCCAGCAGTTGGATGGGGGGTCGCTCCTACAATGAGCAGTTCTTC.

The chain carries TRBV13 and TRBJ2-7; 8 bases align to TRBD2. Trimming took 4 bases from V and 4 from J; bases not matched to a gene: 9. The CDR3 consists of 15 residues. The germline CDR1 and CDR2 sequences are PRHDT and FYEKMQ (reference sequence). For the CDR3, the DNA is TGTGCCAGCAGCTGGCTTGGGCGGGGGGTTTACGAGCAGTACTTC. It translates to CASSWLGRGVYEQYF.

The J gene is TRBJ2-7, the V gene TRBV10-3, with a possible D match to TRBD1 (6 bases). There are 16 residues in the CDR3. V was cut by 0 bases and J by 2 bases, with 14 bases left in between. Germline V gene lookup returns CDR1 ENHRY and CDR2 SYGVKD. The CDR3 region has the DNA TGTGCCATCAGTGAGTCGGTGGGGGCAGGGACCTACGAGCAGTACTTC. It translates to CAISESVGAGTYEQYF.

The chain joins TRBV19 to TRBJ1-2, with D possibly matching TRBD1 (5 bases). CDR1 LNHDA and CDR2 SQIVND come from the germline V gene (reference sequence). Trimming cost V 7 bases and J 2 bases, with 14 bases left between them. The CDR3 extends over 14 amino acids. This chain's CDR3 is CASTRAGLNYGYTF. The CDR3 nucleotides read TGTGCCAGTACCAGGGCGGGGTTGAACTATGGCTACACCTTC.

The rearrangement joins TRBV4-1 to TRBJ2-7; TRBD2 is a possible D gene (5 bases). The V end lost 0 bases, the J end lost 3 bases, and 12 bases lay between the germline ends. Germline-derived CDR1 and CDR2 are MGHRA and YSYEKL. There are 15 residues in the CDR3. Here the CDR3 reads CASSQDENGDYEQYF. For the CDR3, the DNA is TGCGCCAGCAGCCAAGATGAGAACGGGGACTACGAGCAGTACTTC.

The chain carries TRBV2 and TRBJ1-1; the D gene is possibly TRBD1 (6 bases). CDR3 size: 15 residues. Germline V CDR1 and CDR2: SNHLY, FYNNEI. The V end lost 0 bases, the J end lost 4 bases, and 12 bases lay between the germline ends. CDR3 residues: CASSEAHQGSTEAFF. CDR3 DNA sequence: TGTGCCAGCAGTGAAGCTCACCAGGGGAGCACTGAAGCTTTCTTT.

In its sample, this clone was seen a few times. The J gene is TRBJ2-1, the V gene TRBV29-1; D may be TRBD2 (6 bases). There are 12 residues in the CDR3. In germline, CDR1 is SQVTM, CDR2 ANQGSEA. V was cut by 7 bases and J by 4 bases, with 11 bases left in between. The CDR3 reads CSDGLNYNEQFF. The CDR3 DNA sequence: TGCAGCGACGGACTAAATTACAATGAGCAGTTCTTC.

The chain recombines TRBV5-6 with TRBJ2-2, with TRBD1 as a possible D gene (6 bases). This CDR3 spans 14 amino acids. Germline V gene data show CDR1 as SGHDT and CDR2 as YYEEEE. With 3 bases removed from V and 10 bases from J, the gap between germline ends came to 16 bases. The CDR3 sequence is CASSSSGQAAELFF. CDR3 sequence (DNA): TGTGCCAGCAGCTCCTCGGGACAAGCCGCGGAGCTGTTTTTT.

This chain uses TRBV30 with TRBJ2-7, with D possibly matching TRBD1 (5 bases). Germline values: CDR1 GTSNPN, CDR2 SVGIG (reference sequence). With 0 bases removed from V and 2 bases from J, the gap between germline ends came to 11 bases. The CDR3 has 14 residues. The CDR3 DNA reads as TGTGCCTGGAGTGTTGACAGCCTCGCCTACGAGCAGTACTTC. Protein sequence: CAWSVDSLAYEQYF.

This chain connects TRBV28 to TRBJ1-5, with no clear D. The CDR3 covers 13 residues. Germline V gene sequence: CDR1 MDHEN, CDR2 SYDVKM. Trimming removed 5 bases from V and 1 base from J, with 6 bases in between. The CDR3 sequence: CASSPLSNQPQHF. CDR3 DNA: TGTGCCAGCAGTCCGTTGAGCAATCAGCCCCAGCATTTT. Using reference TRBV28 and TRBJ1-5 for the parts outside the CDR3, the full variable domain is DVKVTQSSRYLVKRTGEKVFLECVQDMDHENMFWYRQDPGLGLRLIYFSYDVKMKEKGDIPEGYSVSREKKERFSLILESASTNQTSMYLCASSPLSNQPQHFGDGTRLSIL.

The chain has TRBV11-3 and TRBJ2-5; TRBD2 agrees at 8 bases. Germline CDR1 SGHNT, CDR2 YENEEA. The CDR3 extends over 15 amino acids. V was pared by 1 base and J by 5 bases, with 6 bases of the junction left unmatched. CDR3 in amino acids: CASSLGGLARETQYF. The CDR3 DNA reads as TGTGCCAGCAGCTTAGGAGGACTAGCAAGGGAGACCCAGTACTTC.

The genes are TRBV6-5 and TRBJ1-5, with D possibly TRBD1 on 5 matching bases. The CDR3 totals 14 residues. CDR1 is MNHEY and CDR2 is SVGAGI in the germline V gene. CDR3 sequence: CVTRGGGSNQPQHF. CDR3 coding DNA: TGTGTCACTCGCGGGGGGGGTAGCAATCAGCCCCAGCATTTT.

The V call is TRBV6-1, the J call TRBJ2-7; 8 nucleotides match TRBD1. With V trimmed by 4 bases and J by 4 bases, 12 bases remained unmatched. From germline, CDR1 is MNHNS and CDR2 SASEGT. The CDR3 is 16 residues long. In nucleotides, the CDR3 is TGTGCCAGCAGTGCCCTCCCAGGGGGCGCGACGTACGAGCAGTACTTC. Its protein product is CASSALPGGATYEQYF.

V gene TRBV28 combines with J gene TRBJ2-7, with a weak D call TRBD2 (6 bases). The V and J ends lost 6 bases and 5 bases respectively, with 14 bases between them. CDR1 MDHEN and CDR2 SYDVKM come from the germline V gene. The CDR3 consists of 13 residues. Here the CDR3 DNA reads TGTGCCAGCAGCGGGACTCCGCTCCACGAGCAGTACTTC. Amino acid sequence: CASSGTPLHEQYF. The whole variable domain, remainder taken from reference TRBV28 and TRBJ2-7, is DVKVTQSSRYLVKRTGEKVFLECVQDMDHENMFWYRQDPGLGLRLIYFSYDVKMKEKGDIPEGYSVSREKKERFSLILESASTNQTSMYLCASSGTPLHEQYFGPGTRLTVT.

V usage is TRBV5-1 and J usage is TRBJ1-4; D gene unclear. The V and J ends lost 5 bases and 7 bases respectively, with 18 bases between them. CDR1 is SGHRS, CDR2 YFSETQ, per germline. The CDR3 is made up of 15 amino acids. In DNA form, the CDR3 reads TGCGCCAGCAGTATCTCAGGTATAGCGGCTGAAAAACTGTTTTTT. This sequence encodes CASSISGIAAEKLFF. The entire variable domain, with the rest obtained from reference TRBV5-1 and TRBJ1-4, is as follows: KAGVTQTPRYLIKTRGQQVTLSCSPISGHRSVSWYQQTPGQGLQFLFEYFSETQRNKGNFPGRFSGRQFSNSRSEMNVSTLELGDSALYLCASSISGIAAEKLFFGSGTQLSVL.

V gene TRBV13 combines with J gene TRBJ1-1; no clear D gene. Trimming shortened V by 9 bases and J by 3 bases, and 11 bases separated the two germline ends. CDR1 and CDR2 (germline): PRHDT, FYEKMQ (reference sequence). The CDR3 has 12 residues. The CDR3 DNA reads TGTGCCAGTCTGATTACAGACACTGAAGCTTTCTTT. This translates into CASLITDTEAFF.

The J gene is TRBJ1-4, the V gene TRBV5-6, with 12 positions matching TRBD1. CDR1 SGHDT and CDR2 YYEEEE come from the germline V gene. This CDR3 is built from 18 residues. The junction had 8 bases not matched to a gene; V was cut back by 4 bases and J by 1 base. In nucleotides, the CDR3 is TGTGCCAGCAGCCACCTCGGGACAGGGGGCCTAACTAATGAAAAACTGTTTTTT. It is translated as CASSHLGTGGLTNEKLFF. The full variable domain, completed using reference TRBV5-6 and TRBJ1-4, is DAGVTQSPTHLIKTRGQQVTLRCSPKSGHDTVSWYQQALGQGPQFIFQYYEEEERQRGNFPDRFSGHQFPNYSSELNVNALLLGDSALYLCASSHLGTGGLTNEKLFFGSGTQLSVL.

This rearrangement joins TRBV3-1 (or the pseudogene TRBV3-2) to TRBJ1-3; D is unresolved. The CDR3 is 15 amino acids. Germline-derived CDR1 and CDR2 are LGHDT and YNNKEL (reference sequence). Trimming took off 0 bases at V and 0 bases at J, with 6 bases between the two ends. The CDR3 bases are TGTGCCAGCAGCCAAGACAGCGGCTCTGGAAACACCATATATTTT. It translates to CASSQDSGSGNTIYF.

The CDR3 DNA reads as TGTGCCAGCAGCTTAGGCCCCAGATCCTACGAGCAGTACTTC. Amino acids: CASSLGPRSYEQYF. This sequence joins TRBV7-2 and TRBJ2-7; D is uncertain. From germline, CDR1 is SGHTA and CDR2 FQGNSA. The CDR3 totals 14 residues. Trimming pared 1 base from V and 1 base from J, leaving 8 bases between.

This rearrangement joins TRBV11-2 to TRBJ1-6; 9 bases map to TRBD1. Germline assignment: CDR1 SGHAT and CDR2 FQNNGV. The V segment lost 5 bases and the J segment 7 bases; nucleotides outside the gene matches: 3. The CDR3 contains 14 residues. The DNA of the CDR3 is TGTGCCAGCAGCATCACAGGGGGCAATTCACCCCTCCACTTT. Translation gives CASSITGGNSPLHF.

CDR3 bases: TGTGCCAGCAGTTTCGGAAGGGGGCGGGACGGGGAGCTGTTTTTT. Protein product: CASSFGRGRDGELFF. The genes are TRBV27 and TRBJ2-2, with D possibly matching TRBD1 (7 bases). V was trimmed by 3 bases and J by 7 bases, leaving 15 bases between them. Germline CDR1 reads MNHEY; CDR2 reads SMNVEV (reference sequence). The CDR3 extends over 15 amino acids.

The chain carries TRBV3-1 (or the pseudogene TRBV3-2) and TRBJ2-2, with 11 bases matching TRBD2. This CDR3 spans 18 amino acids. Germline V gene data show CDR1 as LGHDT and CDR2 as YNNKEL (reference sequence). With V trimmed by 4 bases and J by 5 bases, 12 bases remained unmatched. The CDR3 reads CASSLNIAGGRWTGELFF. The CDR3 DNA is TGTGCCAGCAGCCTCAATATAGCGGGAGGGAGATGGACCGGGGAGCTGTTTTTT.

The chain couples TRBV5-1 to TRBJ1-1; 8 nucleotides align to TRBD1. CDR1 and CDR2 from the germline V gene are SGHRS and YFSETQ. With 4 bases clipped from V and 5 bases from J, the junction kept 10 bases outside the gene matches. CDR3 size: 15 residues. The CDR3 DNA reads TGCGCCAGCAGCGGAACAGGGGGGGCGGATACTGAAGCTTTCTTT. This sequence encodes CASSGTGGADTEAFF. The whole variable domain, remainder taken from reference TRBV5-1 and TRBJ1-1, is KAGVTQTPRYLIKTRGQQVTLSCSPISGHRSVSWYQQTPGQGLQFLFEYFSETQRNKGNFPGRFSGRQFSNSRSEMNVSTLELGDSALYLCASSGTGGADTEAFFGQGTRLTVV.

The chain carries TRBV9 and TRBJ2-7; 10 nucleotides align to TRBD2. This CDR3 has 18 residues. Looked up from germline, CDR1 is SGDLS and CDR2 is YYNGEE. V was clipped by 0 bases and J by 3 bases; unmatched bases: 12. This CDR3 reads CASSVEGSLAGGYYEQYF. The DNA for the CDR3 is TGTGCCAGCAGCGTAGAGGGATCCTTAGCGGGAGGTTACTACGAGCAGTACTTC.

The CDR3 loop is CASSIAGGDLGEQFF. In DNA, the CDR3 is TGTGCCAGCAGCATAGCGGGGGGCGACCTTGGTGAGCAGTTCTTC. The chain couples TRBV5-4 to TRBJ2-1; 10 nucleotides line up with TRBD2. Germline V gene lookup returns CDR1 SGHNT and CDR2 YYREEE (reference sequence). V trimming: 4 bases; J trimming: 9 bases; junction bases outside the gene matches: 10. This CDR3 comprises 15 residues.

This chain joins TRBV6-6 and TRBJ1-2; possibly TRBD1 for D (6 bases). The CDR3 has 14 residues. V gave up 3 bases and J gave up 6 bases, with 14 bases separating them. Germline V gives CDR1 MNHNY, CDR2 SVGAGI (reference sequence). CDR3 sequence (DNA): TGTGCCAGCAGTTATCGGGGGGCGCTGAATGGCTACACCTTC. Protein sequence: CASSYRGALNGYTF.

This clone came up once. The rearrangement joins TRBV5-1 to TRBJ2-1; 8 bases are shared with TRBD2. Germline V gene sequence: CDR1 SGHRS, CDR2 YFSETQ. V trimming: 0 bases; J trimming: 9 bases; junction bases outside the gene matches: 11. The CDR3 sequence is 16 residues long. In DNA form, the CDR3 reads TGCGCCAGCAGCTTGGAACTAGCGGACCTTCTAACTGAGCAGTTCTTC. Its protein product is CASSLELADLLTEQFF.

V is TRBV10-2 and J is TRBJ1-1, with D maybe TRBD1 (5 bases). Per germline, CDR1 WSHSY and CDR2 SAAADI. This CDR3 comprises 14 residues. V lost 6 bases and J 0 bases, leaving 11 bases between the germline ends. In nucleotides, the CDR3 is TGCGCCAGCAGCGAGACAGTCCTGAACACTGAAGCTTTCTTT. Residues: CASSETVLNTEAFF.